This T cell receptor beta chain was captured by sequencing in a study of read filtering for tumor transcriptome and immune sequencing. About the study: By R-ISS, stages I, II and III held 8, 16 and 7 patients. Points from the study as a whole: This fraction held mixed bone marrow immune cells after CD138-negative sorting. Approximately 82% of IR-seq clonotypes had a single read, yet these held around 4% of reads.

Trimming removed 6 bases at V and 6 bases at J, with 17 bases between. The CDR3 is 14 residues long. Germline CDR1 reads KGHSH; CDR2 reads LQKENI. Concerning this clonotype: Antigen specificity is unknown.

From 300 to 400 ng of RNA, a library with molecular barcoded alpha/delta and beta/gamma adaptors was made. TCRdb re-called the reads with MiXCR, one entry per CDR3 protein. Here the sample spans 40,000 or so distinct CDR3 sequences, 13% to 15% being singletons. Sequenced sample: a population of CD138-negative cells sorted from bone marrow. The chain links TRBV18 to TRBJ1-1; no clear D. The clonotype originates from a donor at least 40 years old with multiple myeloma. The CDR3 here is CASSRDMERAEAFF. The CDR3, as DNA: TGTGCCAGCTCCCGCGACATGGAAAGAGCTGAAGCTTTCTTT.